This T cell receptor beta chain was documented in a study of cytotoxic CD8 clonotypes in ibrutinib-treated CLL. As for the study in general: Overall, roughly 25 responses were partial and 2 complete; following median roughly 72 months, approximately 15 patients stayed remitted and around twelve progressed. Study-level findings and limits: Baseline clonality, above age-matched healthy donor levels, tracked circulating CD8+ T-cell counts. The clonality rise at ibrutinib response reflected private clonotype expansion. Upon ibrutinib response clonality rose, and upon progression it fell back toward baseline.

Assay used: immunoSEQ multiplex PCR; TCRdb lists only in-frame clones, some missing. The sample includes around 300,000 clones, almost 80% of them seen just once. CDR1 is MNHEY, CDR2 SMNVEV, per germline (reference sequence). The CDR3 totals 19 residues. V lost 2 bases to trimming and J lost 7 bases, with 27 bases between them. This clone was detected a few times. No antigen is known for it. This specimen was PBMCs, taken before ibrutinib treatment. The genes are TRBV27 and TRBJ2-1; D possibly uses TRBD1 or TRBD2 (6 bases each). The sequence was collected from a human donor with chronic lymphocytic leukemia. In DNA, the CDR3 is TGTGCCAGCAGTTTACTCTTCTCCTTAGGGGGGAGAAGGAAGAATGAGCAGTTCTTC. This encodes CASSLLFSLGGRRKNEQFF.